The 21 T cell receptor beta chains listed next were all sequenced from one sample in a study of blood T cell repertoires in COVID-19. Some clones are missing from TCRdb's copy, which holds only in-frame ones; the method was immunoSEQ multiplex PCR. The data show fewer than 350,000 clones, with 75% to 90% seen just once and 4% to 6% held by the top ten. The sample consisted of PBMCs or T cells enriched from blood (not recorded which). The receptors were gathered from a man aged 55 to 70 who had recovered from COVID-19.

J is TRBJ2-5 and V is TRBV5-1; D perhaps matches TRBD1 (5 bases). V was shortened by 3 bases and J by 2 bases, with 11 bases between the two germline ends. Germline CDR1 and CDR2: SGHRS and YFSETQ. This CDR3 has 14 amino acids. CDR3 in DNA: TGCGCCAGCAGCTCCCAGGGCTCTCAAGAGACCCAGTACTTC. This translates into CASSSQGSQETQYF.

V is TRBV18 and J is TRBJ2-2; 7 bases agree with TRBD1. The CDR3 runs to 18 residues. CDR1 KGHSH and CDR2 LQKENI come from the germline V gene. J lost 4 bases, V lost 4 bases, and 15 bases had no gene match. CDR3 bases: TGTGCCAGCTCACACCCCGGGACAGCGAAAGGGGGCACCGGGGAGCTGTTTTTT. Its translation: CASSHPGTAKGGTGELFF.

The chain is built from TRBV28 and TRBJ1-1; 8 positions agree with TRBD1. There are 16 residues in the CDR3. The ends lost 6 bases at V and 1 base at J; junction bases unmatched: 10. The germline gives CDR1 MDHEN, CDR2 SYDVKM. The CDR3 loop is CASSRIRQGTNTEAFF. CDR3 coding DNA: TGTGCCAGCAGCCGAATCCGACAGGGGACGAACACTGAAGCTTTCTTT. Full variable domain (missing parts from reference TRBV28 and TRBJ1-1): DVKVTQSSRYLVKRTGEKVFLECVQDMDHENMFWYRQDPGLGLRLIYFSYDVKMKEKGDIPEGYSVSREKKERFSLILESASTNQTSMYLCASSRIRQGTNTEAFFGQGTRLTVV.

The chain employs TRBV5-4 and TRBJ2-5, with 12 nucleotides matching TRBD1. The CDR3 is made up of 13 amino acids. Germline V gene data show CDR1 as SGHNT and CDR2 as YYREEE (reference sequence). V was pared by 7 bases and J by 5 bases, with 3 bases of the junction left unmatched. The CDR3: CASGTGGGETQYF. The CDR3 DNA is TGTGCCAGCGGGACAGGGGGCGGCGAGACCCAGTACTTC.

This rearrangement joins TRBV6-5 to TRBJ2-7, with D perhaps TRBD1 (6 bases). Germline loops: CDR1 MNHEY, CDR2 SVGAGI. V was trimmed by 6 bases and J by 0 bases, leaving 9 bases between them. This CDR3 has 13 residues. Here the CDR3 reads CASRQTGSYEQYF. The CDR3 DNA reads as TGTGCCAGCAGACAGACAGGCTCCTACGAGCAGTACTTC.

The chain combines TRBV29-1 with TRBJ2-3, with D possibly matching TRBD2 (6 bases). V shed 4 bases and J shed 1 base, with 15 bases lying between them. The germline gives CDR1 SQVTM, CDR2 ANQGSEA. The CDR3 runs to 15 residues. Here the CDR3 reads CSVGGTPSGTDTQYF. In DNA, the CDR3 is TGCAGCGTTGGCGGGACTCCATCAGGCACAGATACGCAGTATTTT.

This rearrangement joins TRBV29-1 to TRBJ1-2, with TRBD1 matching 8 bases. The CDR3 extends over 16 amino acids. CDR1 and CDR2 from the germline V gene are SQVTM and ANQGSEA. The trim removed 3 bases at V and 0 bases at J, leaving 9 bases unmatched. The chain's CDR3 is CSVDPPGGYANYGYTF. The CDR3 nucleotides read TGCAGCGTTGACCCCCCAGGGGGCTACGCTAACTATGGCTACACCTTC.

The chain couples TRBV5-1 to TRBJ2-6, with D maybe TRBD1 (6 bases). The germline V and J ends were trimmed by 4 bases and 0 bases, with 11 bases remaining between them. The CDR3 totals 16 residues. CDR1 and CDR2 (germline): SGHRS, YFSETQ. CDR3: CASSPVGASGANVLTF. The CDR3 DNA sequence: TGCGCCAGCAGCCCCGTGGGGGCCTCTGGGGCCAACGTCCTGACTTTC.

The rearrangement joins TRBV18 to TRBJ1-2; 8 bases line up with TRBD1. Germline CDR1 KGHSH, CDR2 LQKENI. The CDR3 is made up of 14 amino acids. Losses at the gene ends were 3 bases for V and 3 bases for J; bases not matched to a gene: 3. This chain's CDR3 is CASSPQTGDYGYTF. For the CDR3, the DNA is TGTGCCAGCTCACCCCAGACAGGGGACTATGGCTACACCTTC.

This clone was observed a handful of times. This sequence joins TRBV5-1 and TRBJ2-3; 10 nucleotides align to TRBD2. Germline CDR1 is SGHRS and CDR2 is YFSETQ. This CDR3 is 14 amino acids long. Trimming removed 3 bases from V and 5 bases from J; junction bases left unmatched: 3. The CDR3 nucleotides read TGCGCCAGCAGCTCTAGCGGGAGCGGAGATACGCAGTATTTT. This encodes CASSSSGSGDTQYF.

Here the CDR3 DNA reads TGTGCCACCAGTGATTCTGGGGGGGGGACCTACGAGCAGTACTTC. It is translated as CATSDSGGGTYEQYF. The chain links TRBV24-1 to TRBJ2-7; 7 bases match TRBD2. CDR1 and CDR2 from the germline V gene are KGHDR and SFDVKD. With V trimmed by 2 bases and J by 2 bases, 5 bases remained unmatched. This CDR3 is built from 15 residues.

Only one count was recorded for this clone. The CDR3 sequence is CSVSPPGGVGAFF. The DNA of the CDR3 is TGCAGCGTTAGCCCTCCAGGGGGCGTAGGCGCTTTCTTT. This chain links TRBV29-1 with TRBJ1-1, with 8 bases aligning to TRBD1. CDR1 is SQVTM, CDR2 ANQGSEA, per germline. V dropped 5 bases and J dropped 11; count of bases not matched to a gene: 13. The CDR3 covers 13 residues.

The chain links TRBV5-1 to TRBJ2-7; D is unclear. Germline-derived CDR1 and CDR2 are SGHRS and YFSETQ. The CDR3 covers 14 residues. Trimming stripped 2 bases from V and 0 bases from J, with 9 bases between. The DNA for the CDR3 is TGCGCCAGCAGCTTCCCAGGTGACTCCTACGAGCAGTACTTC. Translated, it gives CASSFPGDSYEQYF.

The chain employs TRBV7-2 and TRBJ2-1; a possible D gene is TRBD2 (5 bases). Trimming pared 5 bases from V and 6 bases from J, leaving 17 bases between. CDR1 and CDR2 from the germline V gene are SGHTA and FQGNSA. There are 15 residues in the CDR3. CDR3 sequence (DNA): TGTGCCAGCAGCCTAAGTGGCAGCGGTGGCAATGAGCAGTTCTTC. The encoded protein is CASSLSGSGGNEQFF.

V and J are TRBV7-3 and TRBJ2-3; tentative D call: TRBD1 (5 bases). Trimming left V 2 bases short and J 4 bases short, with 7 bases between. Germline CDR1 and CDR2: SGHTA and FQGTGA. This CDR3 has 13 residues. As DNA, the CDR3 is TGTGCCAGCAGCTTACAGGGCTCAGATACGCAGTATTTT. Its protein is CASSLQGSDTQYF.

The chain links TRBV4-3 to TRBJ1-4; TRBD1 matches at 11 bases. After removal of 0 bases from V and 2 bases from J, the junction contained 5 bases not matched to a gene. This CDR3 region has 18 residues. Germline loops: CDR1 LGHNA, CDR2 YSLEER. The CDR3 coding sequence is TGCGCCAGCAGCCAAGATATATGGACAGGGGGCACTAATGAAAAACTGTTTTTT. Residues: CASSQDIWTGGTNEKLFF.

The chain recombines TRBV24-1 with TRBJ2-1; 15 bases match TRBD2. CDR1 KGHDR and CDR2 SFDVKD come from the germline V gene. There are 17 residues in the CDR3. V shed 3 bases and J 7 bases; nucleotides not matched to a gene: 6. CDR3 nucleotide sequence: TGTGCCACCAGTGATGGACTAGCGGGAGGGTCAAAAAATGAGCAGTTCTTC. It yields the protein CATSDGLAGGSKNEQFF.

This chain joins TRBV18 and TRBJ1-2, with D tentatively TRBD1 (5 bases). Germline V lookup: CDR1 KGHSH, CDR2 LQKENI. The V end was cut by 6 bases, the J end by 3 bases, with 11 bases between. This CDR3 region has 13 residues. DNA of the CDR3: TGTGCCAGCTCGTACACAGGATACTATGGCTACACCTTC. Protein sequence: CASSYTGYYGYTF.

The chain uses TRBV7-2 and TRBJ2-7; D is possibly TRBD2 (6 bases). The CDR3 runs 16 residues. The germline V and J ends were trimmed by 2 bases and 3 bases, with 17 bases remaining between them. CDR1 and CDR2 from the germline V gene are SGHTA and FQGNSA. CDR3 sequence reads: CASSLSGDSLFYEQYF. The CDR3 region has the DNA TGTGCCAGCAGCTTATCGGGGGACTCCCTCTTCTACGAGCAGTACTTC.

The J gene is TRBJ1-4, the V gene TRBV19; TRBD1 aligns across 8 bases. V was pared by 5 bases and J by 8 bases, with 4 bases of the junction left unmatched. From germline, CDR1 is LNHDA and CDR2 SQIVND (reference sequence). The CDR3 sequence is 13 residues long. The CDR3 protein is CASSLDRGEKLFF. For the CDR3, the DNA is TGTGCCAGTAGTCTCGACAGGGGAGAAAAACTGTTTTTT.

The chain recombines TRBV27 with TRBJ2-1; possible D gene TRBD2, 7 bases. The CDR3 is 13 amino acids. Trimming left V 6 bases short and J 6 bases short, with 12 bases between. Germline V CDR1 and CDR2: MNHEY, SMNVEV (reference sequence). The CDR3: CASRGGGINEQFF. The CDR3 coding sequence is TGTGCCAGCAGAGGGGGGGGGATCAATGAGCAGTTCTTC.